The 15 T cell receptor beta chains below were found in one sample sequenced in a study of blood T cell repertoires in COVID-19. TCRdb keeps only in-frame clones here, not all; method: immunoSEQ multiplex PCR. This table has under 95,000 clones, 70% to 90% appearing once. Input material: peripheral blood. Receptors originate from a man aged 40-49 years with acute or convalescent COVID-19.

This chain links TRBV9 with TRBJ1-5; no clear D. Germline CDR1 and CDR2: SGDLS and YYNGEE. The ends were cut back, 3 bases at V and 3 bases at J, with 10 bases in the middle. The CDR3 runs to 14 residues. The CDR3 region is CASSDNSYNQPQHF. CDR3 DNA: TGTGCCAGCAGCGATAACAGTTACAATCAGCCCCAGCATTTT.

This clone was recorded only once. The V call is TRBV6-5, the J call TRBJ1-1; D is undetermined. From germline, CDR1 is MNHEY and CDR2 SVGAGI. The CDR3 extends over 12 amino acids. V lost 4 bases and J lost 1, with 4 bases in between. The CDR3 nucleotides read TGTGCCAGCAGTTTTCAGAACACTGAAGCTTTCTTT. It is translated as CASSFQNTEAFF.

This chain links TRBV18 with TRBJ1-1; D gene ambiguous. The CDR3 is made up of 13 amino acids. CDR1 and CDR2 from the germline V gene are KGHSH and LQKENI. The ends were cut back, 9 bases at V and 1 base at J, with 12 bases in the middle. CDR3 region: CASSSKQNTEAFF. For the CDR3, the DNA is TGTGCCAGTTCCTCAAAACAGAACACTGAAGCTTTCTTT.

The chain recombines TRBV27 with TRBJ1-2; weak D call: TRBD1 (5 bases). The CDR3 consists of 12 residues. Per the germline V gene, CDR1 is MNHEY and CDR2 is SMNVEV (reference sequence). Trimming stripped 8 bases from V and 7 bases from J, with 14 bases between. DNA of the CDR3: TGTGCCAGCGCCTCGGGGGAATCTGGCTACACCTTC. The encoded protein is CASASGESGYTF.

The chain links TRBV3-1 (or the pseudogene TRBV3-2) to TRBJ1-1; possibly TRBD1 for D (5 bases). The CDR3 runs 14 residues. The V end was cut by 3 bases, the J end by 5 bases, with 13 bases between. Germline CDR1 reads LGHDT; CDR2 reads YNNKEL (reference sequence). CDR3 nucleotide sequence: TGTGCCAGCAGCCATTTTACCAGGGAAACTGAAGCTTTCTTT. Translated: CASSHFTRETEAFF.

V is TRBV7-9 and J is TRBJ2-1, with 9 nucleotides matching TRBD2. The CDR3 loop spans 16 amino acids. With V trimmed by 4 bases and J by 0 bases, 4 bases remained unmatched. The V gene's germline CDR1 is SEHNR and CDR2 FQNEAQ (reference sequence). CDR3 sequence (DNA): TGTGCCAGCAGCTCAAGACTAGCGGTCTCCTACAATGAGCAGTTCTTC. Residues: CASSSRLAVSYNEQFF.

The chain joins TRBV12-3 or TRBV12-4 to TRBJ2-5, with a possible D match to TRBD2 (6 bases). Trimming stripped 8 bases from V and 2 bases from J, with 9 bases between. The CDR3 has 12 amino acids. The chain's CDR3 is CASGDFQETQYF. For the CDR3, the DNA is TGTGCCAGCGGGGACTTTCAAGAGACCCAGTACTTC.

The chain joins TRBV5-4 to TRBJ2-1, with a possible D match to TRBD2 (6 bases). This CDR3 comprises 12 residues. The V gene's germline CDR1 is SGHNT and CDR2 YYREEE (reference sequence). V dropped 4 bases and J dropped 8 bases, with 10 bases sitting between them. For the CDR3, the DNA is TGTGCCAGCAGCCCGGGCGGGGATGAGCAGTTCTTC. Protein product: CASSPGGDEQFF.

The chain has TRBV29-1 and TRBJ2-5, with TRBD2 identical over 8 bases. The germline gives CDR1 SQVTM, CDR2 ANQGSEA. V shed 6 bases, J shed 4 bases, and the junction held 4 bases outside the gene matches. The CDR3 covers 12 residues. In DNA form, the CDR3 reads TGCAGCGTCACGGGGGGGCCAGAGACCCAGTACTTC. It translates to CSVTGGPETQYF.

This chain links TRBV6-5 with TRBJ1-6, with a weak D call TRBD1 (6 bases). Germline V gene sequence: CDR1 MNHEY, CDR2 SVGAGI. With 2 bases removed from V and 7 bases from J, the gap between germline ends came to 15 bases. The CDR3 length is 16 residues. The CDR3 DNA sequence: TGTGCCAGCAGTTACGGGGCAGGGGCCCCCAATTCACCCCTCCACTTT. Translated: CASSYGAGAPNSPLHF.

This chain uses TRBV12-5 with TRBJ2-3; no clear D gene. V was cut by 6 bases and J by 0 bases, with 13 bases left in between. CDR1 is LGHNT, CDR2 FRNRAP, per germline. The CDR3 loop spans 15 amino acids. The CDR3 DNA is TGTGCTAGTGGCTCAAAAATCAGTAGCACAGATACGCAGTATTTT. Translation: CASGSKISSTDTQYF.

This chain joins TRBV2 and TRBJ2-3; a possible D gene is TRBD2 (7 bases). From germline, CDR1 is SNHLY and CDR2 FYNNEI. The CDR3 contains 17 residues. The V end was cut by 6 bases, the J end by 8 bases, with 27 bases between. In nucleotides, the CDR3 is TGTGCCAGCAGGGGGGGAAGCGGGACATCCGGAGTGGGTACGCAGTATTTT. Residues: CASRGGSGTSGVGTQYF.

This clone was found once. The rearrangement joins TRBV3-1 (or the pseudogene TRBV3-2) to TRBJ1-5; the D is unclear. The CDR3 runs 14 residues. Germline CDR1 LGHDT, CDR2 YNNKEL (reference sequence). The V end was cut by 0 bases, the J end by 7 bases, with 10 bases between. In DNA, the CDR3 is TGTGCCAGCAGCCAAGATCCGCGGTGGCAGCCCCAGCATTTT. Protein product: CASSQDPRWQPQHF.

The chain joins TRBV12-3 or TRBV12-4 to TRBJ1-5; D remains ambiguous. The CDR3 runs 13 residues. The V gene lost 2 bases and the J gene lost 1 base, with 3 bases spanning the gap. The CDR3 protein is CASSLSSNQPQHF. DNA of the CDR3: TGTGCCAGCAGTTTAAGCAGCAATCAGCCCCAGCATTTT.

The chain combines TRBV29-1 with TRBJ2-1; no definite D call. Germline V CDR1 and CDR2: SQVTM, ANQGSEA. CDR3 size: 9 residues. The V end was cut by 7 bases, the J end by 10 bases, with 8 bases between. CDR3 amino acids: CSASREQFF. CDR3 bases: TGCAGCGCTTCGAGAGAGCAGTTCTTC.